The present T cell receptor (beta chain) was sequenced within a study of vaccination effects on CD4 cells after COVID-19. As for the study in general: Post-vaccine sampling took place a median of 72 days after the second dose.

Trimming cost V 2 bases and J 5 bases, with 15 bases left between them. The germline V gene encodes CDR1 MNHNS and CDR2 SASEGT. CDR3 size: 16 residues. This clone was seen once. Its antigen remains unknown. Sequencing was preceded by expansion of antigen-specific CD4+ T cells with viral peptide pools in the ViraFEST assay. On roughly day 10 of culture, CD4+ T cells were separated out. The vaccine given was either BNT162b2 or mRNA-1273, in two doses. Profiling relied on immunoSEQ multiplex PCR, and the TCRdb table lists in-frame clones only, not all of them. The data show 50,000 to 65,000 clones, around four fifths seen once.

The sequence was collected from a human donor who received a COVID-19 vaccine. This sample comprised CD4+ T cells from PBMCs cultured with HCoV-229E spike peptides, obtained after COVID-19 vaccination. The gene calls are TRBV6-1 and TRBJ2-2; tentative D call: TRBD2 (7 bases). CDR3 protein: CASSELSGRGTGELFF. In DNA, the CDR3 is TGTGCCAGCAGTGAACTGTCAGGGAGGGGGACCGGGGAGCTGTTTTTT.